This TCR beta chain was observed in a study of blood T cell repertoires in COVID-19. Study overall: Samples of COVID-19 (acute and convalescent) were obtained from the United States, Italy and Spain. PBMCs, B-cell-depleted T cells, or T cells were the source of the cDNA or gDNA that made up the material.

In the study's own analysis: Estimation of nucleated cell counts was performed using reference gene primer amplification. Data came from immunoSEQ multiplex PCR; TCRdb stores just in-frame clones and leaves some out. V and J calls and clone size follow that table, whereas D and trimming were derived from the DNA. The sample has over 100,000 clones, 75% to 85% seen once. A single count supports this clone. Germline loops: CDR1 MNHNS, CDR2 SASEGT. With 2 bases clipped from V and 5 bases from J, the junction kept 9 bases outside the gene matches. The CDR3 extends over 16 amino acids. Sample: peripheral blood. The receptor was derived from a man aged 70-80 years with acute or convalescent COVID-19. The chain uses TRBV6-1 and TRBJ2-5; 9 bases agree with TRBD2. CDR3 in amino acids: CASSEYRRLADETQYF. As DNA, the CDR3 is TGTGCCAGCAGTGAATATAGGCGACTAGCGGATGAGACCCAGTACTTC.